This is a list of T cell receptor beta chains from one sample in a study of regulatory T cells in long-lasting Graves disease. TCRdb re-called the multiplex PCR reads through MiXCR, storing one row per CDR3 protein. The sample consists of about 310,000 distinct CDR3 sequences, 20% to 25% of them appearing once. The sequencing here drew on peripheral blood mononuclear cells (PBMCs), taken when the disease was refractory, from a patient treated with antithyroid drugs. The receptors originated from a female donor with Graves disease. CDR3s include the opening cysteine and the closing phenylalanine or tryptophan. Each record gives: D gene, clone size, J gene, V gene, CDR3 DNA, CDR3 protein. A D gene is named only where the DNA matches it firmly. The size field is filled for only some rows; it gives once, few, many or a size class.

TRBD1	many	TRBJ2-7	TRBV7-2	TGTGCCAGCAGCTTAGGAGGGGGCTCTCCCCGGGGAGAGCAGTACTTC	CASSLGGGSPRGEQYF
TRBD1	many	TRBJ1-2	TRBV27	TGTGCCAGCAGTAGATGGACAGGGGGCGTTAACTATGGCTACACCTTC	CASSRWTGGVNYGYTF
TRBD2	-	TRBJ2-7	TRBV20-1	TGCAGTGCCCCCACCCGGGGGGACGTTATTTACGAGCAGTACTTC	CSAPTRGDVIYEQYF
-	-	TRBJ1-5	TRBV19	TGTGCCAGTAGTATTGGACGGGGGGCGAATCAGCCCCAGCATTTT	CASSIGRGANQPQHF
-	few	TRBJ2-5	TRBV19	TGTGCCAGTAATCGTCGGGGACAAGAGACCCAGTACTTC	CASNRRGQETQYF
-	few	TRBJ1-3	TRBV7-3	TGTGCCAGCAGGCCAAATATGTTCCACTCTGGAAACACCATATATTTT	CASRPNMFHSGNTIYF
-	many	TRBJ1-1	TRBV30	TGTGCCTGGAGTGTTGGTTTGAACACTGAAGCTTTCTTT	CAWSVGLNTEAFF
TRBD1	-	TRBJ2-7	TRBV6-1	TGTGCCGGCAGCCGACAGGGATTTGACGAGCAGTACTTC	CAGSRQGFDEQYF
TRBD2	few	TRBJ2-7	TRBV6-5	TGTGCCAGCAGTTGGCAGCTCCTACCGGGACTAGCCTACGAGCAGTACTTC	CASSWQLLPGLAYEQYF
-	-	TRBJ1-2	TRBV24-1	TGTGCCACCAGTGATTTGTCCGGTGACTATGGCTACACCTTC	CATSDLSGDYGYTF
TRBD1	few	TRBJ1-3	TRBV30	TGTGCCTGGAGGTCGGGACAGTCCTCTGGAAACACCATATATTTT	CAWRSGQSSGNTIYF
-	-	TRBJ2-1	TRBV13	TGTGCCAGCAGTTCCCGGCTAAATGAGCAGTTCTTC	CASSSRLNEQFF
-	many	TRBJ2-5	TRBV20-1	TGCAGTGCTAGAGACCTCAGTGACTACCAAGAGACCCAGTACTTC	CSARDLSDYQETQYF
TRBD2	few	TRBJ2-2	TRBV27	TGTGCCAGCAGGCGACTAGCGGGAGCCCCCGGGGAGCTGTTTTTT	CASRRLAGAPGELFF
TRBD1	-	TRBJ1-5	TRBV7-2	TGTGCCAGCAGCTTGGGACAGGGGGCTGGCAATCAGCCCCAGCATTTT	CASSLGQGAGNQPQHF
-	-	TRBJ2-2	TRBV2	TGTGCCAGCAGTCTAGCGAGCGTTAAGGGCGGGGAGCTGTTTTTT	CASSLASVKGGELFF
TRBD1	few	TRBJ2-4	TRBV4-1	TGCGCCAGCAGCCACTTACGGGACAGGAAAAACATTCAGTACTTC	CASSHLRDRKNIQYF
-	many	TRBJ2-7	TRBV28	TGTGCCAGCAGTTCACCGGCCGGGACTGGCAACTACGAGCAGTACTTC	CASSSPAGTGNYEQYF
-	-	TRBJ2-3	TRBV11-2	TGTGCCAGCAGCTTAGGTTGGGTTGCAGATACGCAGTATTTT	CASSLGWVADTQYF
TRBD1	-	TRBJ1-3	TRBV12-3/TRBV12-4	TGTGCCAGCAGCGGACAGGGGAACACCATATATTTT	CASSGQGNTIYF
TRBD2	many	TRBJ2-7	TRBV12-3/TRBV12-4	TGTGCCAGCAGTCAAAGCGGGAGTTGGGAGCAGTACTTC	CASSQSGSWEQYF
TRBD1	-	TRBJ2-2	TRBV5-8	TGTGCCAGCAGCCGACAGGGCTACGAAACCGGGGAGCTGTTTTTT	CASSRQGYETGELFF
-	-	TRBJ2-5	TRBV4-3	TGCGCCAGCAGCCCTCAGCGTATCGGATGGGAGACCCAGTACTTC	CASSPQRIGWETQYF
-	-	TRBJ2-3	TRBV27	TGTGCCAGCAGTTTATCTCGAGGGCCCGGGAGCACAGATACGCAGTATTTT	CASSLSRGPGSTDTQYF
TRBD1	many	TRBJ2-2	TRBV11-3	TGTGCCAGCAGCTCGACAGGGGGCGGGGAGCTGTTTTTT	CASSSTGGGELFF
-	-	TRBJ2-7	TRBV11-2	TGTGCCAGCAGCTTAACCCGCGGCCACGAGCAGTACTTC	CASSLTRGHEQYF
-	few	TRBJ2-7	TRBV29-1	TGCAGCGTTGAAGTATCTACGGGGATCTACGAGCAGTACTTC	CSVEVSTGIYEQYF
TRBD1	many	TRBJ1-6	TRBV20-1	TGCAGTGCTGTGGACAGGGCCGATTCACCCCTCCACTTT	CSAVDRADSPLHF
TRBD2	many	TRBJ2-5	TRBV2	TGTGCCAGCAGTGGAGCTAGCGGGAGGCTCCAAGAGACCCAGTACTTC	CASSGASGRLQETQYF
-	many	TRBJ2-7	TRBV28	TGTGCCAGCACCTCATGGCGGGGTGGTCAGATCTACGAGCAGTACTTC	CASTSWRGGQIYEQYF
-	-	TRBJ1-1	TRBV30	TGTGCCTGGGGGGCAGTCTTCACTGAAGCTTTCTTT	CAWGAVFTEAFF
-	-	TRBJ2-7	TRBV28	TGTGCCAGCAGTTTATCCGCAGGAACTTCCTACGAGCAGTACTTC	CASSLSAGTSYEQYF
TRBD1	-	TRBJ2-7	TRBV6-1	TGTGCCACCGGACAGGCCTACTCCTACGAGCAGTACTTC	CATGQAYSYEQYF
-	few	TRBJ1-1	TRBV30	TGTGCCCCCTACGTGGGGAACTTCTTGAACACTGAAGCTTTCTTT	CAPYVGNFLNTEAFF
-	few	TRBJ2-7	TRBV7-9	TGTGCCAGCACCCTAACCGGGTCGATCGAGCAGTACTTC	CASTLTGSIEQYF
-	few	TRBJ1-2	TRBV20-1	TGCAGTGCTAGAGATAGGGTAGGGGGGCCCAGCTATGGCTACACCTTC	CSARDRVGGPSYGYTF
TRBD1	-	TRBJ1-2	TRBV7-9	TGTGCCAGCAGCTTAGCGGGACAGGTTCTGTATGGCTACACCTTC	CASSLAGQVLYGYTF
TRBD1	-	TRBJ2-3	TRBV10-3	TGTGCCACTGGACAGGGCACAGATACGCAGTATTTT	CATGQGTDTQYF
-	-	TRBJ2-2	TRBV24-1	TGTGCCACCAGCGGGAGCTTAGTAACCGGGGAGCTGTTTTTT	CATSGSLVTGELFF
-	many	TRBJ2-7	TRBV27	TGTGCCAGCAGTTTCGGGAAAAACTACGAGCAGTACTTC	CASSFGKNYEQYF
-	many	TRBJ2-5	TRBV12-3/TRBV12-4	TGTGCCAGCAGGAGGACAGTGGAGACCCAGTACTTC	CASRRTVETQYF
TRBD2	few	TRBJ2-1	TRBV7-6	TGTGCCAGCAGCCCAGCGGGGGCGAGCCTCAATGAGCAGTTCTTC	CASSPAGASLNEQFF
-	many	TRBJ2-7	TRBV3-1	TGTGCCAGCAGCCCCCCCCGGGGGACAGAGGTCTACGAGCAGTACTTC	CASSPPRGTEVYEQYF
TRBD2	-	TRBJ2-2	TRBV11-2	TGTGCCAGCAGCTTGGGGACTAGCGGGAGTTTTGGGGAGCTGTTTTTT	CASSLGTSGSFGELFF
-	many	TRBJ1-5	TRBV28	TGTGCCAGCAGTTTAGCACAGGGTCATCAGCCCCAGCATTTT	CASSLAQGHQPQHF
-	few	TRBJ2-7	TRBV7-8	TGTGCCAGCAGCTTATCGGTAAATGCCTACGAGCAGTACTTC	CASSLSVNAYEQYF
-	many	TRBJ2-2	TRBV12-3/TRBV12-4	TGTGCCAGCAATTCGGGTGTTCTCGGGGAGCTGTTTTTT	CASNSGVLGELFF
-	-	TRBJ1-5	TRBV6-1	TGTGCCAGCAGTGAAATGGACAGCCTTCCGCCCCAGCATTTT	CASSEMDSLPPQHF
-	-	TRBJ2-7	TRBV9	TGTGCCAGCAGCTTCGACTCCAGGGCTGGCGAGCAGTACTTC	CASSFDSRAGEQYF
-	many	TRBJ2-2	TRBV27	TGTGCCAGCAGTTTAAGGGTGAACACCGGGGAGCTGTTTTTT	CASSLRVNTGELFF
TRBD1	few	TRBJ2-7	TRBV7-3	TGTGCCAGTTCACGGGACAGGGAGCGGGAGCAGTACTTC	CASSRDREREQYF
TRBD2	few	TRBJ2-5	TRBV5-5	TGTGCCAGCAGCTTGGCAAGACTAGCGGGAGAAGAGACCCAGTACTTC	CASSLARLAGEETQYF
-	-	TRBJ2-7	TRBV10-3	TGTGCCATCAGTGAAGGGGCCCCCGAGCAGTACTTC	CAISEGAPEQYF
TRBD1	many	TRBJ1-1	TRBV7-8	TGTGCCAGCAGCTTTCTCCGGGACAGGCTGATCGTGAACACTGAAGCTTTCTTT	CASSFLRDRLIVNTEAFF
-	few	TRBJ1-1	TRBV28	TGTGCCAGCAGTTTCGGCCGGGTCCTGATTGGCACTGAAGCTTTCTTT	CASSFGRVLIGTEAFF